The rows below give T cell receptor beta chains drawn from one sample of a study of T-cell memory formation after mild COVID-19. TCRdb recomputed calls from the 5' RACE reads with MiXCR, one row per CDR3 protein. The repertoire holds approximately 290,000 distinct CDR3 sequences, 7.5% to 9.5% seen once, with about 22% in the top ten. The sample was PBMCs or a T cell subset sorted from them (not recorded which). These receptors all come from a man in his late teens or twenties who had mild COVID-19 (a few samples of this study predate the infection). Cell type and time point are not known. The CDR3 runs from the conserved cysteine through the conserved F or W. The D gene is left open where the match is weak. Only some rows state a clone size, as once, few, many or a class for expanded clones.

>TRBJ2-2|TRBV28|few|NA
CASRDPGTLNTGELFF
TGTGCCAGCAGGGACCCCGGGACGCTCAACACCGGGGAGCTGTTTTTT
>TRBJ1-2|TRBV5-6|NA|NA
CASSQPPAAGYTF
TGTGCCAGCAGCCAACCACCCGCAGCAGGCTACACCTTC
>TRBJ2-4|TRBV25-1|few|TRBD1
CASSEPRGLAKNIQYF
TGTGCCAGCAGTGAACCCAGGGGGCTAGCCAAAAACATTCAGTACTTC
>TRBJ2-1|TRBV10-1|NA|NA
CASSRLPVAMRFF
TGCGCCAGCAGTAGACTCCCCGTCGCGATGCGCTTCTTC
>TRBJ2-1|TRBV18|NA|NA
CASSSPGSYNEQFF
TGTGCCAGCTCAAGCCCGGGTTCCTACAATGAGCAGTTCTTC
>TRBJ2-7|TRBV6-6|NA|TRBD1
CDSSYWDRGLYEQYF
TGTGACAGCAGTTACTGGGACAGGGGGCTGTACGAGCAGTACTTC
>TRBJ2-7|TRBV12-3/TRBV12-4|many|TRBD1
CASRGTGTYEQYF
TGTGCCAGCAGAGGGACAGGGACCTACGAGCAGTACTTC
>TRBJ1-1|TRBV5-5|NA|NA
CASSLAIGEAFF
TGTGCCAGCAGCTTGGCCATCGGTGAAGCTTTCTTT
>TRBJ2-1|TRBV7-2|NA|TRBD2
CASRSGTMDPNEQFF
TGTGCCAGCAGGTCCGGGACTATGGACCCCAATGAGCAGTTCTTC
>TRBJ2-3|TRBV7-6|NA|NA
CASSLEVRRGTQYF
TGTGCCAGCAGCTTAGAGGTCCGCCGAGGTACGCAGTATTTT
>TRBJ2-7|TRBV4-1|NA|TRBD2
CASGVWGGTYEQYF
TGCGCCAGCGGTGTCTGGGGGGGGACGTACGAGCAGTACTTC
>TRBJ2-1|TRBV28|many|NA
CASSLYPRGEVDNEQFF
TGTGCCAGCAGTTTATACCCACGCGGGGAAGTAGACAATGAGCAGTTCTTC
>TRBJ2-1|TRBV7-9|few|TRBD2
CASSFHTSGAGNEQFF
TGTGCCAGCAGCTTCCACACTAGCGGGGCGGGGAATGAGCAGTTCTTC
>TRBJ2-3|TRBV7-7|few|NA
CASSLGLRGGTDTQYF
TGTGCTAGCAGCTTAGGTCTGCGGGGCGGCACAGATACGCAGTATTTT
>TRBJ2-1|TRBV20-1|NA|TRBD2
CSARESGGARYNEQFF
TGCAGTGCTAGGGAGAGCGGGGGGGCAAGGTACAATGAGCAGTTCTTC
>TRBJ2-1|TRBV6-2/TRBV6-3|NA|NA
CASSLRTDYNEQFF
TGTGCCAGCTCGTTGAGGACAGACTACAATGAGCAGTTCTTC
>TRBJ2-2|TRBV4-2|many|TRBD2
CASSHYGGVNTGELFF
TGTGCCAGCAGCCACTACGGGGGGGTGAACACCGGGGAGCTGTTTTTT
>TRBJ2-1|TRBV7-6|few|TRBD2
CASSLHGTSEEQFF
TGTGCCAGCAGCCTCCATGGGACTAGCGAAGAGCAGTTCTTC
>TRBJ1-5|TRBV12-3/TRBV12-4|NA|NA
CASSWVNQPQHF
TGTGCCAGCAGTTGGGTAAATCAGCCCCAGCATTTT
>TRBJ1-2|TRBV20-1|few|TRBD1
CSARSRDRGLIHGYTF
TGCAGTGCTAGGTCCCGGGACAGGGGGCTGATCCATGGCTACACCTTC
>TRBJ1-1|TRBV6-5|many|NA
CASRGGSHNTEAFF
TGTGCCAGCAGGGGAGGGTCCCATAACACTGAAGCTTTCTTT
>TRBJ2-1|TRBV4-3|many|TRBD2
CASSQPSGGANEQFF
TGCGCCAGCAGCCAACCCAGCGGGGGGGCCAATGAGCAGTTCTTC